This T cell receptor (beta chain) was captured by sequencing in a study of blood T cell repertoires in COVID-19. Study in general: The study drew acute and convalescent COVID-19 samples from the United States, Italy and Spain. Sample material is recorded as cDNA or gDNA derived from T cells, B-cell-depleted T cells, or PBMCs.

V was cut by 4 bases and J by 0 bases, with 16 bases left in between. Germline V gene data show CDR1 as LNHDA and CDR2 as SQIVND (reference sequence). The CDR3 has 16 amino acids. Original handling: Reference gene primers were amplified, and this amplification served to estimate nucleated cell counts. Measured with immunoSEQ multiplex PCR; TCRdb has only the in-frame clones, and not every one. The V and J calls and clone size are taken from that table; D and trimming were inferred from the DNA. The sample lists over 250,000 clones; roughly 85% were seen once. Sequenced input: peripheral blood. The rearrangement links TRBV19 to TRBJ2-7, with D tentatively TRBD1 (6 bases). The TCR was taken from an older woman with acute or convalescent COVID-19. CDR3 DNA sequence: TGTGCCAGTAGTAGCTACAGGGCGGAGGTCTCCTACGAGCAGTACTTC. Protein: CASSSYRAEVSYEQYF. Using reference TRBV19 and TRBJ2-7 for the parts outside the CDR3, the full variable domain is DGGITQSPKYLFRKEGQNVTLSCEQNLNHDAMYWYRQDPGQGLRLIYYSQIVNDFQKGDIAEGYSVSREKKESFPLTVTSAQKNPTAFYLCASSSYRAEVSYEQYFGPGTRLTVT.